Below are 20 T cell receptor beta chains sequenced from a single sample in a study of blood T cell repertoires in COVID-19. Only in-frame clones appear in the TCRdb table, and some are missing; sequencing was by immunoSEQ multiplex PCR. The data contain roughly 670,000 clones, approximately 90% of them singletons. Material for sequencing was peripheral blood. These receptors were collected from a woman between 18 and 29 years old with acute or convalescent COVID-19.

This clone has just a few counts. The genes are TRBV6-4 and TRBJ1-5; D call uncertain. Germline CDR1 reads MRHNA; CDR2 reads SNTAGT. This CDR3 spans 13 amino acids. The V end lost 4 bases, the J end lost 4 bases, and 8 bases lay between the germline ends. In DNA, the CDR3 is TGTGCCAGCAGTGCCACAGAAAATCAGCCCCAGCATTTT. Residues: CASSATENQPQHF.

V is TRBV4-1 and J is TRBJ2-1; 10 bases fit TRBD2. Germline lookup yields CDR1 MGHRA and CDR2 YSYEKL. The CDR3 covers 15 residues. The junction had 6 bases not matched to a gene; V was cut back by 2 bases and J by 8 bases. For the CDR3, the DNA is TGCGCCAGCAGCCAACCCACTAGCGGGGTCTATGAGCAGTTCTTC. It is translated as CASSQPTSGVYEQFF.

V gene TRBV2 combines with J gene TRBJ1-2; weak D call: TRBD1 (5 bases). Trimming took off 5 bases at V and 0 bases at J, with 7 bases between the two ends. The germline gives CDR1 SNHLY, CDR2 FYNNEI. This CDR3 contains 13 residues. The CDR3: CASSRQSNYGYTF. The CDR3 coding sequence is TGTGCCAGCAGTCGACAGTCTAACTATGGCTACACCTTC. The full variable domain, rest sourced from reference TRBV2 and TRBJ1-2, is EPEVTQTPSHQVTQMGQEVILRCVPISNHLYFYWYRQILGQKVEFLVSFYNNEISEKSEIFDDQFSVERPDGSNFTLKIRSTKLEDSAMYFCASSRQSNYGYTFGSGTRLTVV.

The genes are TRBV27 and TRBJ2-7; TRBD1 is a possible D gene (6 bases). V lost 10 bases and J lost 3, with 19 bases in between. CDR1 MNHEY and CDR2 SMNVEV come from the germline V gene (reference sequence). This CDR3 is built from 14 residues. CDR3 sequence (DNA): TGTGCCATCGCGGCAGGGGTCGCTTTCTACGAGCAGTACTTC. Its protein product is CAIAAGVAFYEQYF.

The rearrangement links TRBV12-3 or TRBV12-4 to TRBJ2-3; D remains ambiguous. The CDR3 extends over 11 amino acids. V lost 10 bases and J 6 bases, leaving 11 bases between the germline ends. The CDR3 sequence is CATTALDTQYF. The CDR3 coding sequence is TGTGCCACCACTGCCCTTGATACGCAGTATTTT.

The CDR3 loop is CASSYSGQASYGYTF. DNA for the CDR3: TGTGCCAGCAGTTACTCCGGACAGGCAAGCTATGGCTACACCTTC. The chain recombines TRBV6-2 or TRBV6-3 with TRBJ1-2; 7 nucleotides match TRBD1. Unmatched junction bases numbered 5, after V lost 0 bases and J lost 4 bases. Germline V gene sequence: CDR1 MNHEY, CDR2 SVGEGT. The CDR3 runs to 15 residues.

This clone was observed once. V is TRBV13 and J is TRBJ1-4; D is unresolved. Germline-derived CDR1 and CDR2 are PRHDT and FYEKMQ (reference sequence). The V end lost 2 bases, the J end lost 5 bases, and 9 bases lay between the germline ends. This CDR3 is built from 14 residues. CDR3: CASSLTISNEKLFF. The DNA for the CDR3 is TGTGCCAGCAGCTTAACAATCTCAAATGAAAAACTGTTTTTT.

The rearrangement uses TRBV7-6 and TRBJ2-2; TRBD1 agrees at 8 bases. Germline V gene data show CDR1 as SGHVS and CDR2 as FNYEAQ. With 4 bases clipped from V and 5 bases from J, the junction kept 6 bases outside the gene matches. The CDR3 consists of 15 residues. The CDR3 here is CASSSDRVRTGELFF. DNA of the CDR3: TGTGCCAGCAGCTCGGACAGGGTTAGAACCGGGGAGCTGTTTTTT. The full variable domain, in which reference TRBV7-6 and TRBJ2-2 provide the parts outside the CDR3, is GAGVSQSPRYKVTKRGQDVALRCDPISGHVSLYWYRQALGQGPEFLTYFNYEAQQDKSGLPNDRFSAERPEGSISTLTIQRTEQRDSAMYRCASSSDRVRTGELFFGEGSRLTVL.

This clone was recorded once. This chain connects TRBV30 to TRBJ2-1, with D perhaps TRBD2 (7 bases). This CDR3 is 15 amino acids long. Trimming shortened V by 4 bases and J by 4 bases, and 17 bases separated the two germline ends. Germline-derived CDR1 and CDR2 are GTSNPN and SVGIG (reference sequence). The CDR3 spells CAWKPPAGAYNEQFF. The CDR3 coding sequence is TGTGCCTGGAAGCCCCCCGCGGGGGCTTACAATGAGCAGTTCTTC.

The CDR3 sequence is CASSPLRQPNTEAFF. CDR3 DNA sequence: TGTGCCAGCTCACCATTACGACAGCCGAACACTGAAGCTTTCTTT. The rearrangement uses TRBV18 and TRBJ1-1; possibly TRBD1 for D (5 bases). The CDR3 has 15 amino acids. From germline, CDR1 is KGHSH and CDR2 LQKENI. V was pared by 2 bases and J by 1 base, with 11 bases between.

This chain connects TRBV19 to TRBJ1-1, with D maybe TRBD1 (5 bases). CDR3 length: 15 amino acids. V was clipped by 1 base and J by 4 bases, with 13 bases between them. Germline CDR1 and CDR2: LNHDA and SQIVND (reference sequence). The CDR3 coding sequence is TGTGCCAGTAGTATAGTCGGGGGGAAGATCACTGAAGCTTTCTTT. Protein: CASSIVGGKITEAFF.

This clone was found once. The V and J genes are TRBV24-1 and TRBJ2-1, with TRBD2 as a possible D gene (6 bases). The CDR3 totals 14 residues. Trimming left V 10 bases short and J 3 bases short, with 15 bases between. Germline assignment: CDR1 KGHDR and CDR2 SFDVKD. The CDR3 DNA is TGTGCCACTTATGCGACTAGAGTCTACAATGAGCAGTTCTTC. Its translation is CATYATRVYNEQFF.

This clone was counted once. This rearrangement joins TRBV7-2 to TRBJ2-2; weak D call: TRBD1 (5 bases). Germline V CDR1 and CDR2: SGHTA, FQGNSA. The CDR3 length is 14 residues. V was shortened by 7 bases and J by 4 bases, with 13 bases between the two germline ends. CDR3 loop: CASKAGWATGELFF. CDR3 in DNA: TGTGCCAGCAAAGCAGGGTGGGCCACCGGGGAGCTGTTTTTT.

The DNA of the CDR3 is TGTGCCAGCAGTTCGAAGGGGTTTTATCACGAGCAGTACTTC. Its protein product is CASSSKGFYHEQYF. The chain has TRBV6-6 and TRBJ2-7; TRBD1 might be the D (5 bases). The CDR3 loop spans 14 amino acids. Germline CDR1 and CDR2: MNHNY and SVGAGI (reference sequence). Trimming took 4 bases from V and 5 from J, leaving 15 bases between them.

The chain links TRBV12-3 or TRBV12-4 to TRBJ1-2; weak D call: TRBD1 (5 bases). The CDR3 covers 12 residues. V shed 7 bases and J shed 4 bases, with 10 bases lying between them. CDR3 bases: TGTGCCAGCACCGGGGGGGGCTATGGCTACACCTTC. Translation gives CASTGGGYGYTF.

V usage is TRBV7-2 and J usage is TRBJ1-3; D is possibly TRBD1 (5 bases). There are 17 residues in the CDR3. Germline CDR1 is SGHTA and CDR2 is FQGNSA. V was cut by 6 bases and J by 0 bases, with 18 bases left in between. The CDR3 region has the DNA TGTGCCAGCAGTCGTCCCGGGACGGGGGGCTCTGGAAACACCATATATTTT. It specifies CASSRPGTGGSGNTIYF.

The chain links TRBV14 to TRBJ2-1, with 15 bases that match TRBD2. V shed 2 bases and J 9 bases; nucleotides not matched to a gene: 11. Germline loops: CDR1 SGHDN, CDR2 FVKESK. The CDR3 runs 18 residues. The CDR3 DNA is TGTGCCAGCAGCCAATGGACTAGCGGGGGGGGAGTATTTGGTGAGCAGTTCTTC. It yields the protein CASSQWTSGGGVFGEQFF.

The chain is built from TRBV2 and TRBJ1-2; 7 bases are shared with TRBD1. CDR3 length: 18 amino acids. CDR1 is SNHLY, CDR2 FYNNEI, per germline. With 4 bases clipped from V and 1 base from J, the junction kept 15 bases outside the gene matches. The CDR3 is CASSGNRDSEIFNYGYTF. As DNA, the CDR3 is TGTGCCAGCAGTGGGAACCGGGACAGTGAGATTTTTAACTATGGCTACACCTTC.

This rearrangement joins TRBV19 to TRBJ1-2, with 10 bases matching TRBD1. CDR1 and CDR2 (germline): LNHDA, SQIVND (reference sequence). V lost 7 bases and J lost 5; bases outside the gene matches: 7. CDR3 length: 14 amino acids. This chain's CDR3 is CASNLGQGPYGYTF. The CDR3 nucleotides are TGTGCCAGTAACCTGGGACAGGGGCCTTATGGCTACACCTTC.

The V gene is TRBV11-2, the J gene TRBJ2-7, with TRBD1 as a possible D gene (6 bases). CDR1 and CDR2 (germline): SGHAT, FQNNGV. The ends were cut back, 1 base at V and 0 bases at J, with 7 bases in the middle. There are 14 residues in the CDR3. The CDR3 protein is CASSLADSSYEQYF. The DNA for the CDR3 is TGTGCCAGCAGCTTAGCGGACAGCTCCTACGAGCAGTACTTC.